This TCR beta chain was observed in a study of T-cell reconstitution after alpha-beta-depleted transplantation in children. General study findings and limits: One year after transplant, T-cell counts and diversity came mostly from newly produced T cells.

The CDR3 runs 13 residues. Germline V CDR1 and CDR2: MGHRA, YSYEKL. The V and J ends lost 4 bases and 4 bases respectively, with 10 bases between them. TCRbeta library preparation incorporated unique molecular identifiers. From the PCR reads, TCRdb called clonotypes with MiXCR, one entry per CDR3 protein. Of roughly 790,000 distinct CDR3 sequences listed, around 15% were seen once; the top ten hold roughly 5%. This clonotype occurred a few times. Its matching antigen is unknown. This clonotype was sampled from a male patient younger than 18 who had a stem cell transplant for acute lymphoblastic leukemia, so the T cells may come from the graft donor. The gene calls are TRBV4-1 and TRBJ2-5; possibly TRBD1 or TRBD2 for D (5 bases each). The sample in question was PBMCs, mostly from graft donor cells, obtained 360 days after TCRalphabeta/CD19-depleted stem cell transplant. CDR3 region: CASSLGPSETQYF. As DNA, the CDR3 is TGCGCCAGCAGCCTGGGACCTTCAGAGACCCAGTACTTC.